This T cell receptor (beta chain) was captured by sequencing in a study of human T cells and chemical hapten exposure. Study results and caveats: The donor cohort had alopecia, so its immune response may not match that of healthy people.

Unique molecular identifiers were linked by the library to individual cDNA molecules. MiXCR, run by TCRdb on the RACE reads, gives a single entry per CDR3 protein. The sample includes about 80,000 distinct CDR3 sequences, 11% to 15% of them seen just once. The time point denotes: pre-sensitization, week 0. Treatment given: therapeutic diphenylcyclopropenone sensitization with weekly scalp DPC. This clonotype showed up just a few times. Its antigen is unknown. CDR3 length: 17 amino acids. Germline values: CDR1 SGHTA, CDR2 FQGNSA. V was shortened by 0 bases and J by 0 bases, with 12 bases between the two germline ends.

This clonotype originated in a woman in her forties or fifties with alopecia areata. Some clones in this sample may be carry-over from other donors' samples. The source was whole blood, collected in connection with sensitization to the hapten diphenylcyclopropenone (DPC). The chain combines TRBV7-2 with TRBJ1-3; tentative D call: TRBD1 (6 bases). The CDR3 is CASSLATGPSSGNTIYF. In DNA form, the CDR3 reads TGTGCCAGCAGCTTAGCCACAGGGCCAAGCTCTGGAAACACCATATATTTT.